This passage covers 11 T cell receptor beta chains from one sample sequenced in a study of shared clonotypes between healthy human individuals. The protocol was immunoSEQ multiplex PCR, while the TCRdb copy is restricted to in-frame clones and leaves out a portion. The table lists approximately 980,000 clones, less than 85% of them singletons. The sample consisted of memory CD4+ T cells sorted from blood. Subset indicated: CD45RA-negative fraction. The receptors were gathered from a man between 18 and 35 years old in good health.

This clone appeared once. Other DNA sequences of this sample code for an identical CDR3. The genes are TRBV6-5 and TRBJ1-5, with D perhaps TRBD1 (6 bases). Germline V lookup: CDR1 MNHEY, CDR2 SVGAGI. The V gene lost 5 bases and the J gene lost 2 bases, with 13 bases spanning the gap. This CDR3 comprises 15 residues. The CDR3: CASSPTGSGNQPQHF. CDR3 sequence (DNA): TGTGCCAGCAGTCCAACAGGGTCTGGCAATCAGCCCCAGCATTTT.

In its sample, this clone was seen once. This sequence joins TRBV5-6 and TRBJ1-6; D is perhaps TRBD1 (6 bases). Between the trimmed V and J ends, which lost 0 bases and 9 bases, there was a span of 13 bases. This CDR3 has 15 amino acids. Germline loops: CDR1 SGHDT, CDR2 YYEEEE. The CDR3 is CASSLATQGSSPLHF. DNA for the CDR3: TGTGCCAGCAGCTTGGCCACACAGGGCTCTTCACCCCTCCACTTT. The complete variable domain, with remaining parts taken from reference TRBV5-6 and TRBJ1-6, reads DAGVTQSPTHLIKTRGQQVTLRCSPKSGHDTVSWYQQALGQGPQFIFQYYEEEERQRGNFPDRFSGHQFPNYSSELNVNALLLGDSALYLCASSLATQGSSPLHFGNGTRLTVT.

This chain uses TRBV10-3 with TRBJ2-3; 7 nucleotides align to TRBD2. This CDR3 has 14 amino acids. The V gene's germline CDR1 is ENHRY and CDR2 SYGVKD. V was clipped by 4 bases and J by 2 bases; unmatched bases: 3. CDR3 protein: CAISVLAVTDTQYF. The CDR3 DNA reads TGTGCCATCAGTGTGCTAGCGGTCACAGATACGCAGTATTTT.

The J gene is TRBJ1-5, the V gene TRBV19; 9 nucleotides match TRBD1. V was pared by 3 bases and J by 6 bases, with 6 bases of the junction left unmatched. There are 15 residues in the CDR3. Germline values: CDR1 LNHDA, CDR2 SQIVND (reference sequence). The CDR3 DNA reads TGTGCCAGTAGTATCGGTGGGACAGGGTCTCAGCCCCAGCATTTT. This codes for CASSIGGTGSQPQHF.

The J gene is TRBJ1-5, the V gene TRBV2; no firm D call. Deletions cut 7 bases from V and 3 bases from J, with 10 bases between. The CDR3 spans 13 residues. Germline V gene sequence: CDR1 SNHLY, CDR2 FYNNEI. CDR3 in DNA: TGTGCCAGCAAGGAGGAGTTCAATCAGCCCCAGCATTTT. This gives the protein CASKEEFNQPQHF.

This clone was detected many times. V gene TRBV5-4 combines with J gene TRBJ2-7; no firm D call. With 1 base removed from V and 5 bases from J, the gap between germline ends came to 13 bases. This CDR3 comprises 14 residues. Germline assignment: CDR1 SGHNT and CDR2 YYREEE (reference sequence). The CDR3 DNA reads as TGTGCCAGCAGCTTGCGGGCTAGTTCTAACGAGCAGTACTTC. Translated: CASSLRASSNEQYF.

This chain links TRBV2 with TRBJ2-7; 11 nucleotides line up with TRBD1. Germline V gives CDR1 SNHLY, CDR2 FYNNEI. The V segment lost 6 bases and the J segment 7 bases; nucleotides outside the gene matches: 8. This CDR3 is built from 14 residues. CDR3 protein: CASSGQGAPGEQYF. As DNA, the CDR3 is TGTGCCAGCAGCGGACAGGGGGCGCCGGGGGAGCAGTACTTC.

The rearrangement uses TRBV6-5 and TRBJ2-7; 8 bases are shared with TRBD2. The V segment lost 6 bases and the J segment 2 bases; nucleotides outside the gene matches: 9. Per the germline V gene, CDR1 is MNHEY and CDR2 is SVGAGI. This CDR3 is built from 15 residues. For the CDR3, the DNA is TGTGCCAGCAGCCCCAGCGGGAGCACCACCTACGAGCAGTACTTC. Translated: CASSPSGSTTYEQYF.

The rearrangement joins TRBV9 to TRBJ1-1; D gene unclear. V gave up 4 bases and J gave up 1 base, with 14 bases separating them. The CDR3 is 15 amino acids. The V gene's germline CDR1 is SGDLS and CDR2 YYNGEE. DNA of the CDR3: TGTGCCAGCAGCAGGGTTGGGCCGCCGAACACTGAAGCTTTCTTT. Its protein is CASSRVGPPNTEAFF. Based on the CDR3 plus reference TRBV9 and TRBJ1-1, the full variable domain is DSGVTQTPKHLITATGQRVTLRCSPRSGDLSVYWYQQSLDQGLQFLIQYYNGEERAKGNILERFSAQQFPDLHSELNLSSLELGDSALYFCASSRVGPPNTEAFFGQGTRLTVV.

The chain uses TRBV2 and TRBJ2-1; D call uncertain. Trimming took off 8 bases at V and 0 bases at J, with 11 bases between the two ends. The germline gives CDR1 SNHLY, CDR2 FYNNEI. The CDR3 is 14 amino acids. The CDR3 loop reads CASHRESSYNEQFF. In DNA, the CDR3 is TGTGCCAGCCACCGAGAGAGCTCCTACAATGAGCAGTTCTTC.

The rearrangement uses TRBV10-3 and TRBJ1-1; 8 bases line up with TRBD1. CDR1 is ENHRY and CDR2 is SYGVKD in the germline V gene. The CDR3 covers 15 residues. The junction had 4 bases not matched to a gene; V was cut back by 4 bases and J by 0 bases. Here the CDR3 DNA reads TGTGCCATCAGTGGGACAGGGAACATGAACACTGAAGCTTTCTTT. This codes for CAISGTGNMNTEAFF.